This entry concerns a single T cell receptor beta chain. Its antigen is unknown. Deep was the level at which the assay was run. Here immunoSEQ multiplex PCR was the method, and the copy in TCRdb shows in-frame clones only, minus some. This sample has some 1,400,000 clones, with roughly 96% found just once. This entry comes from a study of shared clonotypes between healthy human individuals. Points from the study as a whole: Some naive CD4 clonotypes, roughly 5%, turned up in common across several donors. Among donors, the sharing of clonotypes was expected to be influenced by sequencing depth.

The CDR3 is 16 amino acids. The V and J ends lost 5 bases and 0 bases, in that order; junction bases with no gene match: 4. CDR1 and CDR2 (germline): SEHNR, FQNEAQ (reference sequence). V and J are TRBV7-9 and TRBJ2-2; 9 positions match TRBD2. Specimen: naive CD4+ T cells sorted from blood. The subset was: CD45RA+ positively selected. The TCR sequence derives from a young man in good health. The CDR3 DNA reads TGTGCCAGCAGCAGTGGACTAGCGCCGAACACCGGGGAGCTGTTTTTT. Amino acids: CASSSGLAPNTGELFF.